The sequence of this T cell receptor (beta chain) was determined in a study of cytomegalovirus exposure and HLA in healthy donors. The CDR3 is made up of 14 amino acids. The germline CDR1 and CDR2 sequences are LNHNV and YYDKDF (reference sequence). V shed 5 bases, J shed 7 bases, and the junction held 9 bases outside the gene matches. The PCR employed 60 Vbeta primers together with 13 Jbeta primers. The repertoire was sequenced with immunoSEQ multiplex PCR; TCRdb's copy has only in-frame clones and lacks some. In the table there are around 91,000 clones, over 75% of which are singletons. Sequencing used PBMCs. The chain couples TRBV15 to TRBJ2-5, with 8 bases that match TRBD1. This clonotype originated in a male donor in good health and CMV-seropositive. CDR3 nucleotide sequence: TGTGCCACCAGCGGGGACCAGGGGGCCGGGACCCAGTACTTC. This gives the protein CATSGDQGAGTQYF. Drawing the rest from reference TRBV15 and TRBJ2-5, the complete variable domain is DAMVIQNPRYQVTQFGKPVTLSCSQTLNHNVMYWYQQKSSQAPKLLFHYYDKDFNNEADTPDNFQSRRPNTSFCFLDIRSPGLGDTAMYLCATSGDQGAGTQYFGPGTRLLVL.